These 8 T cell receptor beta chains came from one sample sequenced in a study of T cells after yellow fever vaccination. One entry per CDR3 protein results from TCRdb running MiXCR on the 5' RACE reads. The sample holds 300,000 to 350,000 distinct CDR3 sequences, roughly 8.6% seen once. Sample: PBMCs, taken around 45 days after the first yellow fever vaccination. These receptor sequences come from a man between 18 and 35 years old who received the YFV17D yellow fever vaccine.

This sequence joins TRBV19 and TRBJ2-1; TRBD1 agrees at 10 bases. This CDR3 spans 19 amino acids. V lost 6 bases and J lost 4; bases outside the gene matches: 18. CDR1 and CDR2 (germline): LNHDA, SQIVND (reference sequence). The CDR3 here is CASRLRNKPGQGFYNEQFF. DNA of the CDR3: TGTGCCAGTAGGCTACGGAACAAACCGGGACAGGGGTTTTACAATGAGCAGTTCTTC.

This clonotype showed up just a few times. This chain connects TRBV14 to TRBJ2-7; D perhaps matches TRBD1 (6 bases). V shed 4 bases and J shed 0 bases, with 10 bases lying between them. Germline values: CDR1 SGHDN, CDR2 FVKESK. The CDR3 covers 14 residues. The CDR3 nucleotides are TGTGCCAGCAGCCCCCGGGACATCTCCTACGAGCAGTACTTC. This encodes CASSPRDISYEQYF.

The CDR3 reads CASSVGEIGGEQFF. The CDR3 bases are TGTGCCAGCAGCGTAGGAGAAATTGGGGGTGAGCAGTTCTTC. The chain links TRBV9 to TRBJ2-1, with D perhaps given as TRBD1 or TRBD2 (5 bases each). This CDR3 contains 14 residues. CDR1 and CDR2 from the germline V gene are SGDLS and YYNGEE. Trimming removed 0 bases from V and 9 bases from J, with 13 bases in between. Supplemented by reference TRBV9 and TRBJ2-1, the full variable domain reads DSGVTQTPKHLITATGQRVTLRCSPRSGDLSVYWYQQSLDQGLQFLIQYYNGEERAKGNILERFSAQQFPDLHSELNLSSLELGDSALYFCASSVGEIGGEQFFGPGTRLTVL.

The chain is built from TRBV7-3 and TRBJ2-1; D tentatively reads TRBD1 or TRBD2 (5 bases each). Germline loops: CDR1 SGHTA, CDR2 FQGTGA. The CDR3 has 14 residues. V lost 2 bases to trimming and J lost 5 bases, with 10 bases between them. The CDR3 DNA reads TGTGCCAGCAGCTTAGATGGGACCCACAATGAGCAGTTCTTC. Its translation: CASSLDGTHNEQFF.

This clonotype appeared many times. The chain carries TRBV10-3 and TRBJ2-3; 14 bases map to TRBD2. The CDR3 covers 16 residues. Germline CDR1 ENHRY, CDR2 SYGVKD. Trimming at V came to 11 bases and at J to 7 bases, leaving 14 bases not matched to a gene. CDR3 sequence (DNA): TGTGCCGTTCAGGAACCGACTAGCGGGGGGGCAAATACGCAGTATTTT. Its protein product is CAVQEPTSGGANTQYF.

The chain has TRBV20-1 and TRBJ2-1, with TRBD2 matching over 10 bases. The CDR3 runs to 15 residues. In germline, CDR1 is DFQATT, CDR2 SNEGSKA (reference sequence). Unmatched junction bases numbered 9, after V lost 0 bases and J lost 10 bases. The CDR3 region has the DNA TGCAGTGCTAGAGATCGTCTAGCGGGGGAGAAAGAGCAGTTCTTC. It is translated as CSARDRLAGEKEQFF.

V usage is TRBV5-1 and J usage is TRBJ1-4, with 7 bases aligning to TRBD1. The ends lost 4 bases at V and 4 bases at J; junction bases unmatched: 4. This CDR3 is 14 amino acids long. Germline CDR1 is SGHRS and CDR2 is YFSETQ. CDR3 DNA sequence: TGCGCCAGCAGCGCCGGGACAGTTAATGAAAAACTGTTTTTT. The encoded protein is CASSAGTVNEKLFF.

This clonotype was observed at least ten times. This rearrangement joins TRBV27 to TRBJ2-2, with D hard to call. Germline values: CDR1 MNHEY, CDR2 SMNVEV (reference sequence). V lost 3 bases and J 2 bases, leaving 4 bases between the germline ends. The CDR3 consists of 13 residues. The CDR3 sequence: CASSFSNTGELFF. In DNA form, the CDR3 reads TGTGCCAGCAGTTTTAGTAACACCGGGGAGCTGTTTTTT.